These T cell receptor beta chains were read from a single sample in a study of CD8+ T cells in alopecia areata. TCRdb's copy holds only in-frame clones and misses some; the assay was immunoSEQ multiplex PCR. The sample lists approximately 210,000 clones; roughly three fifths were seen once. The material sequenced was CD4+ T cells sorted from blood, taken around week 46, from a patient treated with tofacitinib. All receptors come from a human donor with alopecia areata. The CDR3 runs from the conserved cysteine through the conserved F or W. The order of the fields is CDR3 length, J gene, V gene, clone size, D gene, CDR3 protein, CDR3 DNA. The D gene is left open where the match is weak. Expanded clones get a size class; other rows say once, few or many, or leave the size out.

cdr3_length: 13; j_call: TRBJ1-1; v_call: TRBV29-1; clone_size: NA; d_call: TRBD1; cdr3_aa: CSGHTGDSTEAFF; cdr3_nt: TGCAGCGGACACACAGGGGACTCGACTGAAGCTTTCTTT
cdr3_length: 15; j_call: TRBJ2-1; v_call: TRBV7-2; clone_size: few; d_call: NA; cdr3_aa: CASSGGRVVNNEQFF; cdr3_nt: TGTGCCAGCAGCGGCGGTAGGGTAGTAAACAATGAGCAGTTCTTC
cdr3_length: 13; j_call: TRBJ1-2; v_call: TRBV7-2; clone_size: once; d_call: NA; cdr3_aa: CASSLAGDYGYTF; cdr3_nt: TGTGCCAGCAGCTTAGCGGGGGACTATGGCTACACCTTC
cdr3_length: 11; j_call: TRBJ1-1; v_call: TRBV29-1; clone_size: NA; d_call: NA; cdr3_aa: CSGAANTEAFF; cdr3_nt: TGCAGCGGCGCAGCGAACACTGAAGCTTTCTTT
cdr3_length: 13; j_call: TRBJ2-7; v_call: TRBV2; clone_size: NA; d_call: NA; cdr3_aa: CASRTTGTYEQYF; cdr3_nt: TGTGCCAGCAGGACGACAGGAACCTACGAGCAGTACTTC
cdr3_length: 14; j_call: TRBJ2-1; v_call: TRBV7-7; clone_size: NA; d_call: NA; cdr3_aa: CASSLGQQSNEQFF; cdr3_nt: TGTGCCAGCAGCTTAGGACAACAATCTAATGAGCAGTTCTTC
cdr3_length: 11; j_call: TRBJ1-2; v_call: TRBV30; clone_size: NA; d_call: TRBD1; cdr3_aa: CAQGQGWGYTF; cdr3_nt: TGTGCTCAGGGACAGGGATGGGGCTACACCTTC
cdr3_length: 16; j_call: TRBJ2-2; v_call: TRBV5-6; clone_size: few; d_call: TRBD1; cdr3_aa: CASSFGTGGNTGELFF; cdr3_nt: TGTGCCAGCAGCTTCGGGACAGGGGGTAACACCGGGGAGCTGTTTTTT
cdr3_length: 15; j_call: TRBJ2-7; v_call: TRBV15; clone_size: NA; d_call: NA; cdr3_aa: CATSRALSESYEQYF; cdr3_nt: TGTGCCACCAGCAGAGCCCTTAGCGAGTCCTACGAGCAGTACTTC
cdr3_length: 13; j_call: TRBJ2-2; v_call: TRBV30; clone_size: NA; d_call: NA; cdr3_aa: CAWSVWGSGELFF; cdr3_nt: TGTGCCTGGAGTGTCTGGGGTTCCGGGGAGCTGTTTTTT
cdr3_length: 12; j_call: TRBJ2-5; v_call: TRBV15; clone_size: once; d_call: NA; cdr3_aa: CATSSSEETQYF; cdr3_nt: TGTGCCACCAGCAGTAGTGAAGAGACCCAGTACTTC
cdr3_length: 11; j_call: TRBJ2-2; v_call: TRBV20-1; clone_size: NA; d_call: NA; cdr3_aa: CSVRQAGELFF; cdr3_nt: TGCAGTGTAAGACAAGCCGGGGAGCTGTTTTTT
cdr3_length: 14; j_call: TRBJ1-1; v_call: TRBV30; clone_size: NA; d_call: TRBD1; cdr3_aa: CAWSVKGAVTEAFF; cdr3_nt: TGTGCCTGGAGTGTAAAGGGGGCAGTTACTGAAGCTTTCTTT
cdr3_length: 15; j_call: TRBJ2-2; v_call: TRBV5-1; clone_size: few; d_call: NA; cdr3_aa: CASSRGREMPGELFF; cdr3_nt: TGCGCCAGCAGCCGTGGCAGGGAAATGCCCGGGGAGCTGTTTTTT
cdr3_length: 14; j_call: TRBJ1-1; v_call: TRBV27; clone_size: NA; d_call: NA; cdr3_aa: CASSSGTMNTEAFF; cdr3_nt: TGTGCCAGCAGTTCAGGGACTATGAACACTGAAGCTTTCTTT
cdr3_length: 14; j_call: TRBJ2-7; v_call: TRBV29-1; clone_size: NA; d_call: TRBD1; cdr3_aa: CSVRQGSSSYEQYF; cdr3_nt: TGCAGCGTGAGACAGGGGAGTAGTAGCTACGAGCAGTACTTC
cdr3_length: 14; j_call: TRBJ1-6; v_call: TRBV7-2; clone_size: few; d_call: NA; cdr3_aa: CASSLDQIGSPLHF; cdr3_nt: TGTGCCAGCAGCTTAGACCAGATCGGTTCACCCCTCCACTTT
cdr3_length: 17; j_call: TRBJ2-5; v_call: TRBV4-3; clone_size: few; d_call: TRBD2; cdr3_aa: CASSQGASRGGEETQYF; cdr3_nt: TGCGCCAGCAGCCAAGGGGCCTCGCGGGGGGGCGAAGAGACCCAGTACTTC
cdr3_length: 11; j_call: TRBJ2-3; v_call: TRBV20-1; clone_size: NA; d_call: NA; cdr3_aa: CSARAGDTQYF; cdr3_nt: TGCAGTGCTAGAGCCGGGGATACGCAGTATTTT
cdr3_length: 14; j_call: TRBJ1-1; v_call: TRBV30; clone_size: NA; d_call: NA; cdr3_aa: CAWTGYKEDTEAFF; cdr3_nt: TGTGCCTGGACCGGATACAAAGAAGATACTGAAGCTTTCTTT
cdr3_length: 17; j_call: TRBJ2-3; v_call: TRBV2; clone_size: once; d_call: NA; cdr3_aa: CASSGSRGHTSTDTQYF; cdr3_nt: TGTGCCAGCAGTGGATCGAGGGGCCACACTAGCACAGATACGCAGTATTTT
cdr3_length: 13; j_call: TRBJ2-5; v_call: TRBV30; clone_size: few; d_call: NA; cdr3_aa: CAWSTPPVETQYF; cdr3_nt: TGTGCCTGGAGTACCCCCCCTGTAGAGACCCAGTACTTC
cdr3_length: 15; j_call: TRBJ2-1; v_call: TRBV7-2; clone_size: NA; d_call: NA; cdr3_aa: CASSLQGQSRDEQFF; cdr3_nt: TGTGCCAGCAGCTTACAGGGACAAAGTAGGGATGAGCAGTTCTTC
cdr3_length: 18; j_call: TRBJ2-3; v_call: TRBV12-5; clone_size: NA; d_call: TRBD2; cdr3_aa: CASGLVGLAGGPVDTQYF; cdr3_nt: TGTGCTAGTGGTTTGGTAGGCTTAGCGGGGGGGCCCGTAGATACGCAGTATTTT
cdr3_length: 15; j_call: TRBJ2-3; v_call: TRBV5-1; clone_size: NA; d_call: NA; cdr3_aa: CASSLAMGRVDTQYF; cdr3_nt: TGCGCCAGCAGCTTGGCCATGGGGCGCGTAGATACGCAGTATTTT
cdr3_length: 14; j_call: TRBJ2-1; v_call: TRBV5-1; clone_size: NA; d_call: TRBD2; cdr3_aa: CASSLVGLAYEQFF; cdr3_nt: TGCGCCAGCAGCTTGGTAGGACTAGCCTATGAGCAGTTCTTC
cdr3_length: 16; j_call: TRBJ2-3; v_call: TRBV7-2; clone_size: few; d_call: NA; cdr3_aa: CASSSMGIGVPDTQYF; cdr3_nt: TGTGCCAGCAGCTCCATGGGGATCGGGGTCCCAGATACGCAGTATTTT
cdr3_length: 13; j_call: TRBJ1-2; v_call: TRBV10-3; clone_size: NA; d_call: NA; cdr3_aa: CAIGVPGVGGYTF; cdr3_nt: TGTGCCATCGGCGTACCGGGGGTTGGTGGCTACACCTTC
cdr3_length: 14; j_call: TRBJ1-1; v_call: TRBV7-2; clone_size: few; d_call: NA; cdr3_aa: CASSFFSMNTEAFF; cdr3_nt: TGTGCCAGCAGCTTTTTCAGTATGAACACTGAAGCTTTCTTT